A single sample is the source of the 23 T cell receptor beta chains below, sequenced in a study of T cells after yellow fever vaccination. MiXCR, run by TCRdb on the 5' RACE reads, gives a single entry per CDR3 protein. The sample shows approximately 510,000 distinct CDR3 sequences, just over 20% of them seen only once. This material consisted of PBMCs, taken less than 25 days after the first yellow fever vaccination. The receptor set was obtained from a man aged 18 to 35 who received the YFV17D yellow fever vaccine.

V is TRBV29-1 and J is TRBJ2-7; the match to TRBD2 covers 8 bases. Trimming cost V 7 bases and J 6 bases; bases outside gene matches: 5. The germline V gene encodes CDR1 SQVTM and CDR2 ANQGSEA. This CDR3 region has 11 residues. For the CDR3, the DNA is TGCAGCGGCCTTCGGGGGGGCGAGCAGTACTTC. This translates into CSGLRGGEQYF.

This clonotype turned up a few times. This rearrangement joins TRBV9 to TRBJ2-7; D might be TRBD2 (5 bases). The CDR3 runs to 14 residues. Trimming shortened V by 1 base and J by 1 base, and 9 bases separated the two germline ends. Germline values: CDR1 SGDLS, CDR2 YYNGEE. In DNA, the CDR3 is TGTGCCAGCAGCGTACGGGGTGGTTCCTACGAGCAGTACTTC. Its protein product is CASSVRGGSYEQYF. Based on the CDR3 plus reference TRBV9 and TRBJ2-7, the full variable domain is DSGVTQTPKHLITATGQRVTLRCSPRSGDLSVYWYQQSLDQGLQFLIQYYNGEERAKGNILERFSAQQFPDLHSELNLSSLELGDSALYFCASSVRGGSYEQYFGPGTRLTVT.

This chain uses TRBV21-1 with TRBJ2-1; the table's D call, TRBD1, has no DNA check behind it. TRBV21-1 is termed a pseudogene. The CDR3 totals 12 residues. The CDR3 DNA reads TGTGCCAGCTCCGACGAGGGGCGCGAGCAGTTCTTC. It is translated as CASSDEGREQFF.

CDR3 sequence reads: CAIRANTEQFF. The DNA for the CDR3 is TGTGCCATCAGAGCTAATACTGAGCAGTTCTTC. The chain recombines TRBV10-3 with TRBJ2-1; the D is unclear. This CDR3 contains 11 residues. V was clipped by 6 bases and J by 9 bases, with 9 bases between them. CDR1 ENHRY and CDR2 SYGVKD come from the germline V gene.

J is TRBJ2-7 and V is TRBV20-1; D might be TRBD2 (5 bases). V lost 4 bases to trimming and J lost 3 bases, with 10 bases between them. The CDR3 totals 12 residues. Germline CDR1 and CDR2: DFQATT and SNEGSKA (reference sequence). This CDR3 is CSAMDGNYEQYF. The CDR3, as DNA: TGCAGTGCTATGGACGGGAACTACGAGCAGTACTTC.

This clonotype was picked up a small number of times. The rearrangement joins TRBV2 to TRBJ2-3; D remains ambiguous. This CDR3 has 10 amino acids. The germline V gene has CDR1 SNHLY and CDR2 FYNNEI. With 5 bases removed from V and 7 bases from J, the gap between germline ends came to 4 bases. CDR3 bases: TGTGCCAGCAGTCTCTATACGCAGTATTTT. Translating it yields CASSLYTQYF.

For the CDR3, the DNA is TGCAGTACCTCAACCAGGGGTGGCTACACCTTC. Protein: CSTSTRGGYTF. The gene calls are TRBV20-1 and TRBJ1-2, with D maybe TRBD1 (6 bases). Trimming shortened V by 8 bases and J by 7 bases, and 14 bases separated the two germline ends. Germline assignment: CDR1 DFQATT and CDR2 SNEGSKA (reference sequence). The CDR3 extends over 11 amino acids.

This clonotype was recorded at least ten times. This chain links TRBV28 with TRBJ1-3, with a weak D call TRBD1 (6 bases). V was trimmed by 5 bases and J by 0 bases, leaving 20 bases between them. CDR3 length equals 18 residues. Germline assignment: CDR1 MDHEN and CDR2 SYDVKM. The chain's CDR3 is CASSPRGQRPPSGNTIYF. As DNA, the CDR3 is TGTGCCAGCAGTCCACGGGGACAAAGACCCCCCTCTGGAAACACCATATATTTT. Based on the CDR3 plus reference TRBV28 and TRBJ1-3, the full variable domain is DVKVTQSSRYLVKRTGEKVFLECVQDMDHENMFWYRQDPGLGLRLIYFSYDVKMKEKGDIPEGYSVSREKKERFSLILESASTNQTSMYLCASSPRGQRPPSGNTIYFGEGSWLTVV.

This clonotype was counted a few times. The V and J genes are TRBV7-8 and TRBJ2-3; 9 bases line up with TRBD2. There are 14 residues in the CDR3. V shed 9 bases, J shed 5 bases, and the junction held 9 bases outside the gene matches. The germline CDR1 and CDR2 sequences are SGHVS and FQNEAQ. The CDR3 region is CASGARGGRDTQYF. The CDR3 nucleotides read TGTGCCAGTGGGGCGCGGGGGGGCCGAGATACGCAGTATTTT.

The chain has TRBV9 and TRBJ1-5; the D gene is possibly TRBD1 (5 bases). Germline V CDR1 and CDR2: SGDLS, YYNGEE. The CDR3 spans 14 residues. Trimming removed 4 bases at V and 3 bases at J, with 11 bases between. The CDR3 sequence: CASSYGGDNQPQHF. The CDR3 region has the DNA TGTGCCAGCAGCTACGGGGGAGACAATCAGCCCCAGCATTTT.

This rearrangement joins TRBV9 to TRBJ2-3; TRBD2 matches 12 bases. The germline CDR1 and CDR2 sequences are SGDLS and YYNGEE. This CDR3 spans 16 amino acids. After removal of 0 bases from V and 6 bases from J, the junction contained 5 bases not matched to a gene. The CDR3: CASSVASGGAADTQYF. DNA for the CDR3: TGTGCCAGCAGCGTAGCTAGCGGGGGGGCCGCGGATACGCAGTATTTT.

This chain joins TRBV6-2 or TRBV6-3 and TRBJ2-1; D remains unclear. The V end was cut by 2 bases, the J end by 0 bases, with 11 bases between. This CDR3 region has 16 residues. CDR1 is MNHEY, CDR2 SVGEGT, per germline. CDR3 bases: TGTGCCAGCAGTTACACCGGGCATTCCTCCTACAATGAGCAGTTCTTC. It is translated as CASSYTGHSSYNEQFF.

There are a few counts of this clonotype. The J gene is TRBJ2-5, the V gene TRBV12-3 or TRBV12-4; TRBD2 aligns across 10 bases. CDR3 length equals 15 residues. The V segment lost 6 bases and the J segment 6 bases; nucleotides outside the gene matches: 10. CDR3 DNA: TGTGCCAGCAGGGAGCGGGGGGGCCCGGGGCAGACCCAGTACTTC. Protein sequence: CASRERGGPGQTQYF.

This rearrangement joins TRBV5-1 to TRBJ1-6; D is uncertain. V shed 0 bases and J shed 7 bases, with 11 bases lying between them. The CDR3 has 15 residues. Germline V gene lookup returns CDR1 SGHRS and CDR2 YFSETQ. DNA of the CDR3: TGCGCCAGCAGCTTGGGATTTGAGGGAAATTCACCCCTCCACTTT. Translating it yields CASSLGFEGNSPLHF. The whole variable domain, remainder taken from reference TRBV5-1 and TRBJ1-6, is KAGVTQTPRYLIKTRGQQVTLSCSPISGHRSVSWYQQTPGQGLQFLFEYFSETQRNKGNFPGRFSGRQFSNSRSEMNVSTLELGDSALYLCASSLGFEGNSPLHFGNGTRLTVT.

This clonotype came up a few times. The CDR3 loop is CASSWAGGQDTQYF. In nucleotides, the CDR3 is TGCGCCAGCAGCTGGGCGGGGGGGCAAGATACGCAGTATTTT. The chain combines TRBV4-3 with TRBJ2-3; TRBD2 agrees at 9 bases. Per the germline V gene, CDR1 is LGHNA and CDR2 is YSLEER. The length of the CDR3 is 14 residues. J was trimmed by 5 bases and V by 5 bases; bases with no gene match: 5.

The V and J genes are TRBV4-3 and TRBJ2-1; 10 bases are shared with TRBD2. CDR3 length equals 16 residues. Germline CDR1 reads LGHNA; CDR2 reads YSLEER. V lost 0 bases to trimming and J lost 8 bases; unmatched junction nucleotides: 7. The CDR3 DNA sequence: TGCGCCAGCAGCCAAGAACTTAGCGGGGGGTACGATGAGCAGTTCTTC. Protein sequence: CASSQELSGGYDEQFF.

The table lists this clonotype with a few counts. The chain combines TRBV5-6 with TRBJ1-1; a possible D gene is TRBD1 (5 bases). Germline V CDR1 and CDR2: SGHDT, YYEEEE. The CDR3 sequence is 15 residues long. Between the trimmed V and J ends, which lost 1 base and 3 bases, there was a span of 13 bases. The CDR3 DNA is TGTGCCAGCAGCTTGTCAGGGACGTTATACACTGAAGCTTTCTTT. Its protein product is CASSLSGTLYTEAFF.

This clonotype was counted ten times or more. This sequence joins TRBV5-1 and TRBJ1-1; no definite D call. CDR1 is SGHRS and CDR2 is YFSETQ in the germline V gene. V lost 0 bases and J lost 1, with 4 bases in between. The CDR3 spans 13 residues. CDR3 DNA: TGCGCCAGCAGCTTGGGAACGAACACTGAAGCTTTCTTT. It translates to CASSLGTNTEAFF.

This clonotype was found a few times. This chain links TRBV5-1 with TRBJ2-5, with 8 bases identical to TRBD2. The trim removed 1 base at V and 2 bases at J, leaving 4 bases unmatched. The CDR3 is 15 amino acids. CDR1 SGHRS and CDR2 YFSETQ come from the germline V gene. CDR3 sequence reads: CASSLIERGQETQYF. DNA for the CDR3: TGCGCCAGCAGCTTGATTGAGCGGGGGCAAGAGACCCAGTACTTC.

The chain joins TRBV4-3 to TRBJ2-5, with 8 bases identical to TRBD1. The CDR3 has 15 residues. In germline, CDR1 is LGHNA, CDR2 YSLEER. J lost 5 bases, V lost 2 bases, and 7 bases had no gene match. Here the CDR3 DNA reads TGCGCCAGCAGCCAAACCCCGGACAGGGTTGAGACCCAGTACTTC. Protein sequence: CASSQTPDRVETQYF.

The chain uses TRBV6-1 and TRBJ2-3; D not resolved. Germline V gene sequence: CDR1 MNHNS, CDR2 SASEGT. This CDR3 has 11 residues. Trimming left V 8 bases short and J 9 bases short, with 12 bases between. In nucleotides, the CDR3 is TGTGCCAGCTTGACACCCTACACGCAGTATTTT. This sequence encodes CASLTPYTQYF.

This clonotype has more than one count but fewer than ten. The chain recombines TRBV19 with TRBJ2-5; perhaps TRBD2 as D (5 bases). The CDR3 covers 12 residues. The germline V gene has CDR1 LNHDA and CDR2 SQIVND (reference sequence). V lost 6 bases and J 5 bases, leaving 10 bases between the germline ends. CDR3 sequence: CASSARGETQYF. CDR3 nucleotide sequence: TGTGCCAGTAGCGCTCGAGGGGAGACCCAGTACTTC.

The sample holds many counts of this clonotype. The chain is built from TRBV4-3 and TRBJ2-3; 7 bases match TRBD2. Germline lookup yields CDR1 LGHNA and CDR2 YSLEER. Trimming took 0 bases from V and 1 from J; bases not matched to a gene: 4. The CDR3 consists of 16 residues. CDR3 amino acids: CASSQESGARTDTQYF. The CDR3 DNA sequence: TGCGCCAGCAGCCAAGAAAGCGGGGCCCGCACAGATACGCAGTATTTT.